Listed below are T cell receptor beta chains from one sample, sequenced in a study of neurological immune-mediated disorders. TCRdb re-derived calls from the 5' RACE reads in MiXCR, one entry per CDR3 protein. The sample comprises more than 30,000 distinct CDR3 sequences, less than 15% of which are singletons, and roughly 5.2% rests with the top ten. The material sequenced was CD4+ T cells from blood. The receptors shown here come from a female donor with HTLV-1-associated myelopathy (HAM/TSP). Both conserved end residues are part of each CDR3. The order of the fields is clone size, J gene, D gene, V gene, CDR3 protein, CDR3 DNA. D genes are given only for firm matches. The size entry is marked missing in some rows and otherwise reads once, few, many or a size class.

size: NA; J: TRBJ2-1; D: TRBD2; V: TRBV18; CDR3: CASSPQAGLSYNEQFF; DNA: TGTGCCAGCTCACCACAAGCGGGGCTTTCCTACAATGAGCAGTTCTTC
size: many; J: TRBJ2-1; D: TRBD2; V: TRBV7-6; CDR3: CASSLTSGEQFF; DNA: TGTGCCAGCAGCCTCACTAGCGGTGAGCAGTTCTTC
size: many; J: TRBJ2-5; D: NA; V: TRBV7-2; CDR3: CASSQRRGETQYF; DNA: TGTGCCAGCAGCCAAAGAAGGGGTGAGACCCAGTACTTC
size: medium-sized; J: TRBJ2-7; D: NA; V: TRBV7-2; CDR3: CASSLGTASAQYF; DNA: TGTGCCAGCAGCTTAGGGACGGCGTCTGCGCAGTACTTC
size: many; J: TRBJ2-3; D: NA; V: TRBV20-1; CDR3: CSRGRHEGDTQYF; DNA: TGCAGTCGCGGGCGCCACGAGGGAGATACGCAGTATTTT
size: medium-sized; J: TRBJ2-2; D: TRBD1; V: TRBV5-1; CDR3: CASSLQGASTGELFF; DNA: TGCGCCAGCAGCTTGCAGGGGGCGTCCACCGGGGAGCTGTTTTTT
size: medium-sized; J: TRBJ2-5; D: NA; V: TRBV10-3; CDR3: CAIKPDSQETQYF; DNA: TGTGCCATCAAACCGGACAGCCAAGAGACCCAGTACTTC
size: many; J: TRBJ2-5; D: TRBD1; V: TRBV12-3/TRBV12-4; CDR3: CASSFRLTGPSSTQYF; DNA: TGTGCCAGCAGTTTCCGTTTGACAGGGCCCTCAAGCACCCAGTACTTC
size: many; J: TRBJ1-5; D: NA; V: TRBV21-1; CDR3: CASSKLVINQPQHF; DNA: TGTGCCAGCAGCAAACTAGTTATCAATCAGCCCCAGCATTTT
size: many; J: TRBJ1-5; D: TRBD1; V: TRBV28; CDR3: CASSLDRGELGNQPQHF; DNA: TGTGCCAGCAGTTTAGACAGGGGGGAGTTGGGCAATCAGCCCCAGCATTTT
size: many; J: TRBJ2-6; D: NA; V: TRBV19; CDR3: CASSIRKSGANVLTF; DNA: TGTGCCAGTAGTATTAGGAAGTCTGGGGCCAACGTCCTGACTTTC
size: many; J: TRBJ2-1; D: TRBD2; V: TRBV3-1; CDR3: CASSQLAGPDEQFF; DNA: TGTGCCAGCAGCCAGCTAGCGGGACCCGATGAGCAGTTCTTC
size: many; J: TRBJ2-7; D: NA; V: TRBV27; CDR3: CASLGEQYF; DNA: TGTGCCAGCCTAGGCGAGCAGTACTTC
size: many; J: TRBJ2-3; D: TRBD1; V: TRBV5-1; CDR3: CASSSRDSSTDTQYF; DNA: TGCGCCAGCAGCTCCCGGGACAGTAGCACAGATACGCAGTATTTT
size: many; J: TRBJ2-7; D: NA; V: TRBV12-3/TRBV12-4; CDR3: CASRSRAGEQYF; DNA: TGTGCCAGCCGCTCGCGGGCTGGGGAGCAGTACTTC
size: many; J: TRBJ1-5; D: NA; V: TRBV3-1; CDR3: CASSQGTLGQPQHF; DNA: TGTGCCAGCAGCCAAGGGACGCTGGGTCAGCCCCAGCATTTT
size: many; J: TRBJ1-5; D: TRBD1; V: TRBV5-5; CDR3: CASSKDRGLNQPQHF; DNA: TGTGCCAGCAGCAAGGACAGGGGGCTAAATCAGCCCCAGCATTTT
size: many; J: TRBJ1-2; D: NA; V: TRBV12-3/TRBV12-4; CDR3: CASSSNYGYTF; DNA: TGTGCCAGCAGTTCCAACTATGGCTACACCTTC
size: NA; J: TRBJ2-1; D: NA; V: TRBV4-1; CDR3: CASSQEGGPAGYNEQFF; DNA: TGCGCCAGCAGCCAAGAGGGGGGGCCAGCGGGCTACAATGAGCAGTTCTTC
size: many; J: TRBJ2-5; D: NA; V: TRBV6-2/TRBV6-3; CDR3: CASSQTRDLKETQYF; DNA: TGTGCCAGCAGTCAGACCCGGGACTTAAAAGAGACCCAGTACTTC
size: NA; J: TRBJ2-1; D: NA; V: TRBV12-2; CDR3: CANRLGGTGSTGLGDEQFF; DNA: TGTGCAAATCGCTTAGGGGGGACAGGATCGACGGGGCTCGGGGATGAGCAGTTCTTC
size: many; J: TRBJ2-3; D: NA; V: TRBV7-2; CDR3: CASRSVSDTQYF; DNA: TGTGCCAGCAGATCAGTGTCGGATACGCAGTATTTT
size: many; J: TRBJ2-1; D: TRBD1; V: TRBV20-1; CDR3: CSARDDRGDEQFF; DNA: TGCAGTGCTAGAGATGACAGGGGTGATGAGCAGTTCTTC
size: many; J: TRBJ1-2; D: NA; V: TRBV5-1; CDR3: CASSLSVTAYGYTF; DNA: TGCGCCAGCAGCTTGAGCGTAACAGCGTATGGCTACACCTTC
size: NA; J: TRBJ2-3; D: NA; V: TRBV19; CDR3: CASSPESTDTQYF; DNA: TGTGCCAGTAGTCCAGAGAGCACAGATACGCAGTATTTT
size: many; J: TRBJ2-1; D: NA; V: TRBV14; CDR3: CASSQNYEQFF; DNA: TGTGCCAGCAGCCAAAACTATGAGCAGTTCTTC
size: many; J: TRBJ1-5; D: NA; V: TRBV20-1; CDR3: CSAAVGGPGLNQPQHF; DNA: TGCAGTGCCGCCGTTGGGGGGCCAGGGCTTAATCAGCCCCAGCATTTT
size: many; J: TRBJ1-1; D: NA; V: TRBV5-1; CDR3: CASSLGGFGEAFF; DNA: TGCGCCAGCAGCTTGGGAGGTTTTGGTGAAGCTTTCTTT
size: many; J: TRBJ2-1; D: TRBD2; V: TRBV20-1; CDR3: CSARGGGGLYNEQFF; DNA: TGCAGTGCTAGAGGGGGGGGAGGCCTCTACAATGAGCAGTTCTTC
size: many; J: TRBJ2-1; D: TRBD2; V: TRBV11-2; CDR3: CASSLVPGLAGSEQFF; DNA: TGTGCCAGCAGCTTAGTCCCGGGACTAGCGGGCTCTGAGCAGTTCTTC
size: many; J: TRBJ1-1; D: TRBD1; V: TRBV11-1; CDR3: CASSLTTGDTEAFF; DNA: TGTGCCAGCAGCCTAACGACAGGGGACACTGAAGCTTTCTTT
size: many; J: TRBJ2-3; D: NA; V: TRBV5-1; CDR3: CASSPRADTQYF; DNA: TGCGCCAGCAGCCCCCGTGCGGATACGCAGTATTTT
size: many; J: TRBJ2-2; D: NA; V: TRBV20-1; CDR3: CSATSANTGELFF; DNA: TGCAGTGCTACCAGCGCGAACACCGGGGAGCTGTTTTTT
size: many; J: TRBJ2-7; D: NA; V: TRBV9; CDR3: CASSVAPTPNGGYEQYF; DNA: TGTGCCAGCAGCGTAGCTCCGACCCCTAATGGAGGCTACGAGCAGTACTTC
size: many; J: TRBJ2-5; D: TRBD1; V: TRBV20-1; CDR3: CSAYTGGTQETQYF; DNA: TGCAGTGCTTACACAGGGGGAACACAAGAGACCCAGTACTTC
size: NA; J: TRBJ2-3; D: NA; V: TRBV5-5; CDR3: CASSLGAGTDTQYF; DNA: TGTGCCAGCAGCTTGGGGGCAGGCACAGATACGCAGTATTTT
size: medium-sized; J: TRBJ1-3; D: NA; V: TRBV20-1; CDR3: CSASPGSGNTIYF; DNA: TGCAGTGCTAGTCCAGGGTCTGGAAACACCATATATTTT
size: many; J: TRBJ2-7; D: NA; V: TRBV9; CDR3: CASSVEKWGEQYF; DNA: TGTGCCAGCAGCGTGGAGAAGTGGGGCGAGCAGTACTTC
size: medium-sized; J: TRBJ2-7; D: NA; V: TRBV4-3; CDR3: CASSQDVWSSYEQYF; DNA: TGCGCCAGCAGCCAAGATGTCTGGAGCTCCTACGAGCAGTACTTC
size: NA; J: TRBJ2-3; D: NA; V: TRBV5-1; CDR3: CASSLPGLSAQYF; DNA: TGCGCCAGCAGCTTGCCAGGCCTTTCAGCACAGTATTTT
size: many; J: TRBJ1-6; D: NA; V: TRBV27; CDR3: CASTQQASSYNSPLHF; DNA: TGTGCCAGCACCCAACAGGCAAGCTCCTATAATTCACCCCTCCACTTT
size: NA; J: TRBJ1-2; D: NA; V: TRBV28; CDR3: CASWGANVYYGYTF; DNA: TGTGCCAGCTGGGGGGCGAACGTTTACTATGGCTACACCTTC
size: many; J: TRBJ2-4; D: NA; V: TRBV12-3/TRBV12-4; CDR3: CASSLQSTGKNIQYF; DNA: TGTGCCAGCAGCCTCCAGTCGACAGGCAAGAACATTCAGTACTTC
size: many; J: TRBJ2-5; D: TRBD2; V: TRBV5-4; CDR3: CASSLGGLAGVQETQYF; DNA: TGTGCCAGCAGCTTGGGGGGGTTGGCGGGAGTCCAAGAGACCCAGTACTTC
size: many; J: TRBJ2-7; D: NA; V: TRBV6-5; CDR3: CASSRGTEQYF; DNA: TGTGCCAGCAGTAGGGGTACGGAGCAGTACTTC
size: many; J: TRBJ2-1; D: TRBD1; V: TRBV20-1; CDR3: CSARRSGGPNNEQFF; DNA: TGCAGTGCTAGGAGGTCAGGGGGACCGAACAATGAGCAGTTCTTC
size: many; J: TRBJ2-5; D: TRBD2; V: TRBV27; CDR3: CASSFAGGGETQYF; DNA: TGTGCCAGCAGTTTCGCGGGAGGCGGAGAGACCCAGTACTTC
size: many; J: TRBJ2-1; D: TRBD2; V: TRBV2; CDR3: CASSAQGLGSNEQFF; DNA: TGTGCCAGCAGTGCCCAGGGACTAGGGTCCAATGAGCAGTTCTTC
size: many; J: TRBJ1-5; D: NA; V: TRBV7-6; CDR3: CASSSLGAGNQPQHF; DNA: TGTGCCAGCAGCTCCCTCGGGGCTGGCAATCAGCCCCAGCATTTT
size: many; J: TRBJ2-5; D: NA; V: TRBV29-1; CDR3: CSAGPVAETQYF; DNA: TGCAGCGCCGGTCCCGTGGCAGAGACCCAGTACTTC
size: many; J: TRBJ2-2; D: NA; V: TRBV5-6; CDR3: CASSLGGPGELFF; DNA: TGTGCCAGCAGCTTGGGGGGGCCCGGGGAGCTGTTTTTT
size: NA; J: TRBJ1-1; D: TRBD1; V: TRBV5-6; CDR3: CASSLTGQGFPMNTEAFF; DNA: TGTGCCAGCAGCTTGACGGGACAGGGTTTTCCCATGAACACTGAAGCTTTCTTT
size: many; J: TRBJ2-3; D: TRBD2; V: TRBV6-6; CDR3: CASSPLYRAGGGTDTQYF; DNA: TGTGCCAGCAGCCCCCTATACCGAGCCGGGGGGGGTACAGATACGCAGTATTTT
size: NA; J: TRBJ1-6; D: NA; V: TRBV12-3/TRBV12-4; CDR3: CASSSDSGSPLHF; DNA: TGTGCCAGCAGTTCGGACAGCGGGTCACCCCTCCACTTT
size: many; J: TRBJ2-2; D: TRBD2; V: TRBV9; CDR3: CASSVGLAGDTGELFF; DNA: TGTGCCAGCAGCGTAGGGTTAGCGGGGGACACCGGGGAGCTGTTTTTT
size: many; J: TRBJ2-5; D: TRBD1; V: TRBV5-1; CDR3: CASSLNRGEEETQYF; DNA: TGCGCCAGCAGCTTAAACAGGGGGGAGGAAGAGACCCAGTACTTC
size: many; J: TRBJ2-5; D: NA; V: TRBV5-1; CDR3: CASSLEVGGQETQYF; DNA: TGCGCCAGCAGCTTGGAGGTGGGGGGACAAGAGACCCAGTACTTC
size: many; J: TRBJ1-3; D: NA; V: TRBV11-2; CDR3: CASSLSFGNTIYF; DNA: TGTGCCAGCAGCTTATCGTTTGGAAACACCATATATTTT
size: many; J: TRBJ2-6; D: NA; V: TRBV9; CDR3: CASSVAYPGAGANVLTF; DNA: TGTGCCAGCAGCGTAGCTTATCCGGGAGCTGGGGCCAACGTCCTGACTTTC
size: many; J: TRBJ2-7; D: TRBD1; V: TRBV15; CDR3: CATSRDPSGQGGIYEQYF; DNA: TGTGCCACCAGCAGAGATCCTAGTGGACAGGGGGGAATCTACGAGCAGTACTTC